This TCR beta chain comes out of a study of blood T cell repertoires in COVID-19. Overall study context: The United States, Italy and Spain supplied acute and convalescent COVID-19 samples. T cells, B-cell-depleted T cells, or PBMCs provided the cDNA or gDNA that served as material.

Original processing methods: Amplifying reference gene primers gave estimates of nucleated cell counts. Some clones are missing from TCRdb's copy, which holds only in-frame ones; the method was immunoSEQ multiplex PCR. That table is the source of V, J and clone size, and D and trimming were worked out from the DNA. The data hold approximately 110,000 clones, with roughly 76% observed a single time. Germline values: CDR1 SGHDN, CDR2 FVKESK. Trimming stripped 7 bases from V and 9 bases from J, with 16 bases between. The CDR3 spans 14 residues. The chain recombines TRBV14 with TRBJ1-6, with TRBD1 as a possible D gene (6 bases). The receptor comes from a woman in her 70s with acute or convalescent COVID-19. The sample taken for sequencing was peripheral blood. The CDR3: CASTQVQGSSPLHF. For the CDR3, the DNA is TGTGCCAGCACCCAGGTGCAGGGGAGTTCACCCCTCCACTTT.